This T cell receptor (beta chain) was captured in a study of cytomegalovirus exposure and HLA in healthy donors. Study-wide results and caveats: In most subjects, TCR beta sequences reportedly gave accurate predictions of HLA-A and HLA-B alleles.

Concerning this clone itself: What it binds is not known.

The CDR3 is 14 amino acids. The germline V gene has CDR1 SQVTM and CDR2 ANQGSEA. With 3 bases removed from V and 6 bases from J, the gap between germline ends came to 15 bases. The PCR ran on 60 Vbeta and 13 Jbeta primers. Only in-frame clones appear in the TCRdb table, and some are missing; sequencing was by immunoSEQ multiplex PCR. The sample has about 87,000 clones; just under 80% are singletons. These donors, healthy bone marrow donors, were studied. The source is a woman aged 40 to 55 in good health and CMV-seronegative. The sequenced sample was PBMCs. The chain carries TRBV29-1 and TRBJ2-1; D may be TRBD2 (6 bases). The DNA for the CDR3 is TGCAGCGTTGAGGAGTGGCCGGGGGTCAATGAGCAGTTCTTC. Translated, it gives CSVEEWPGVNEQFF.